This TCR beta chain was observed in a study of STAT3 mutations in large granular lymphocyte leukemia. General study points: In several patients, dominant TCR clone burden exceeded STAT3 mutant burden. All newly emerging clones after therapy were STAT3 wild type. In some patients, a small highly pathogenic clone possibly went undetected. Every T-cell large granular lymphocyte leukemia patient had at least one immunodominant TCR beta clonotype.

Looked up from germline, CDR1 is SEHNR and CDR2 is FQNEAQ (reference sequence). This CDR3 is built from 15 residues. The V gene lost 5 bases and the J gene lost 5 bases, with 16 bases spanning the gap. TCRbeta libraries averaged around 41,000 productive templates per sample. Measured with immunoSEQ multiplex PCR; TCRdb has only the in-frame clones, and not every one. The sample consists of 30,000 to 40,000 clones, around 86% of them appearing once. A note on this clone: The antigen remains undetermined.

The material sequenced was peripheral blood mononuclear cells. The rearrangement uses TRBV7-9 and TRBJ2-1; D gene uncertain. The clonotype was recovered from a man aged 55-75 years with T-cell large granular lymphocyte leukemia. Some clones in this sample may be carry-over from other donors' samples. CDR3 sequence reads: CASSPKVRVNNEQFF. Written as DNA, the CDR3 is TGTGCCAGCAGCCCCAAGGTTCGCGTCAACAATGAGCAGTTCTTC.